These T cell receptor beta chains were read from a single sample in a study of T cell repertoires in cytomegalovirus infection. What these receptors recognize is not known. Via MiXCR, TCRdb re-called the reads, giving one row per CDR3 protein. The sample has 450,000 to 650,000 distinct CDR3 sequences; around two fifths are singletons. This sample comprised cultured PBMCs, obtained from culture after CMV antigen stimulation. These receptors were obtained from a human donor in good health (CMV status not recorded). Some clones in this sample may be carry-over from other donors' samples. The CDR3 runs from the conserved cysteine through the conserved F or W. The D gene is left open where the match is weak. Clone size is given for some rows only: seen once, a few or many times, or a class if the clone is expanded.

D | length | J | size | V | CDR3 | DNA
TRBD1 | 15 | TRBJ2-2 | once | TRBV7-9 | CASSSRDRVTGELFF | TGTGCCAGCAGCTCCAGGGACAGGGTCACCGGGGAGCTGTTTTTT
- | 15 | TRBJ2-2 | few | TRBV7-7 | CASSKTGEGTGELFF | TGTGCCAGCAGCAAGACAGGGGAGGGCACCGGGGAGCTGTTTTTT
TRBD2 | 14 | TRBJ2-1 | few | TRBV7-2 | CASSEPGLAGGFFF | TGTGCCAGCAGCGAACCGGGACTAGCGGGAGGGTTTTTCTTC
- | 13 | TRBJ1-2 | - | TRBV6-1 | CASSDRGDYGYTF | TGTGCCAGCAGTGACAGGGGTGACTATGGCTACACCTTC
TRBD2 | 14 | TRBJ2-1 | - | TRBV5-4 | CASSLGLAANEQFF | TGTGCCAGCAGCTTGGGACTAGCGGCCAATGAGCAGTTCTTC
- | 18 | TRBJ2-7 | - | TRBV24-1 | CATSDAGRAGASSYEQYF | TGTGCCACCAGTGATGCGGGGCGGGCAGGGGCCAGCTCCTACGAGCAGTACTTC
- | 15 | TRBJ2-3 | - | TRBV29-1 | CSVSEGGQSTDTQYF | TGCAGCGTTTCTGAAGGCGGCCAGAGCACAGATACGCAGTATTTT
- | 15 | TRBJ1-1 | - | TRBV11-2 | CASSLSVGLYTEAFF | TGTGCCAGCAGCTTATCTGTTGGTTTGTACACTGAAGCTTTCTTT
- | 14 | TRBJ2-5 | once | TRBV7-2 | CAGSLGAPGETQYF | TGTGCCGGCAGCTTAGGGGCGCCAGGGGAGACCCAGTACTTC
- | 14 | TRBJ2-3 | - | TRBV23-1 | CASSHGGGSDTQYF | TGCGCCAGCAGTCACGGTGGGGGGTCAGATACGCAGTATTTT
- | 13 | TRBJ1-5 | many | TRBV7-8 | CASSLGPDQPQHF | TGTGCCAGCAGCTTAGGGCCTGATCAGCCCCAGCATTTT
- | 13 | TRBJ2-3 | - | TRBV11-2 | CATQRPGERTQYF | TGTGCCACACAAAGGCCGGGAGAGCGTACGCAGTATTTT
TRBD2 | 19 | TRBJ2-3 | - | TRBV7-9 | CASSGNSGGTSASTDTQYF | TGTGCCAGCAGCGGTAACAGCGGGGGGACATCTGCTAGCACAGATACGCAGTATTTT
TRBD1 | 14 | TRBJ2-7 | - | TRBV10-3 | CAITGDRGGYEQYF | TGTGCCATCACCGGGGACAGGGGTGGATACGAGCAGTACTTC
- | 13 | TRBJ2-1 | once | TRBV29-1 | CSAPIEAYNEQFF | TGCAGCGCCCCAATTGAGGCTTACAATGAGCAGTTCTTC
- | 15 | TRBJ1-1 | - | TRBV4-3 | CASSQGQISNTEAFF | TGCGCCAGCAGCCAAGGACAGATTTCAAACACTGAAGCTTTCTTT
- | 17 | TRBJ2-3 | - | TRBV6-1 | CASSDPSSFIGGATQYF | TGTGCCAGCAGCGACCCCTCCTCGTTTATTGGGGGAGCCACGCAGTATTTT
- | 13 | TRBJ1-2 | - | TRBV27 | CASSKNTGYGYTF | TGTGCCAGCAGTAAGAACACGGGCTATGGCTACACCTTC
TRBD2 | 15 | TRBJ2-1 | - | TRBV6-2/TRBV6-3 | CATHPLRGRGNEQFF | TGTGCCACCCACCCTCTGCGCGGGAGGGGCAATGAGCAGTTCTTC
- | 14 | TRBJ1-1 | - | TRBV19 | CASRWFGANTEAFF | TGTGCCAGCCGATGGTTCGGGGCGAACACTGAAGCTTTCTTT
- | 14 | TRBJ2-3 | few | TRBV6-1 | CASTEGSGADTQYF | TGTGCCAGCACGGAGGGGAGTGGGGCAGATACGCAGTATTTT
- | 14 | TRBJ2-7 | few | TRBV6-1 | CASSEAPSGNEQYF | TGTGCCAGCAGTGAAGCTCCTTCTGGGAACGAGCAGTACTTC
- | 14 | TRBJ2-7 | - | TRBV7-6 | CASSVGTGPGEQYF | TGTGCCAGCAGCGTAGGTACAGGGCCCGGCGAGCAGTACTTC
- | 13 | TRBJ1-2 | - | TRBV20-1 | CSAAHLRGYGYTF | TGCAGTGCGGCACATCTACGAGGCTATGGCTACACCTTC
- | 14 | TRBJ1-1 | few | TRBV5-1 | CASSRDNPPTEAFF | TGCGCCAGCAGCCGCGACAACCCCCCCACTGAAGCTTTCTTT
- | 13 | TRBJ2-7 | - | TRBV27 | CASSLVDGYEQYF | TGTGCCAGCAGTTTAGTGGATGGGTACGAGCAGTACTTC
- | 16 | TRBJ2-5 | - | TRBV4-1 | CACSQDLAGGGKTQYF | TGCGCCTGCAGCCAAGATTTGGCAGGGGGGGGTAAGACCCAGTACTTC
- | 13 | TRBJ2-5 | - | TRBV7-2 | CASSTGPIETQYF | TGTGCCAGCAGCACCGGGCCGATAGAGACCCAGTACTTC
- | 13 | TRBJ1-5 | few | TRBV19 | CASCGQTTGPQHF | TGTGCCAGTTGCGGCCAGACGACTGGGCCCCAGCATTTT
TRBD1 | 15 | TRBJ1-1 | - | TRBV6-5 | CASSPLTDRATEAFF | TGTGCCAGCAGTCCCTTGACCGACAGGGCTACTGAAGCTTTCTTT
- | 14 | TRBJ2-7 | few | TRBV20-1 | CSASTQAIGFEQYF | TGCAGTGCTAGTACCCAGGCGATAGGGTTCGAGCAGTACTTC
TRBD1 | 14 | TRBJ2-3 | few | TRBV11-3 | CASAATGGSHTQYF | TGTGCCAGCGCCGCGACAGGGGGTTCGCATACGCAGTATTTT
- | 16 | TRBJ2-2 | few | TRBV11-2 | CASSFLSARNTGELFF | TGTGCCAGCAGCTTCTTGAGTGCGCGGAACACCGGGGAGCTGTTTTTT
TRBD2 | 16 | TRBJ2-6 | - | TRBV12-3/TRBV12-4 | CASRAGSYSGANVLTF | TGTGCCAGCCGAGCGGGATCCTACTCTGGGGCCAACGTCCTGACTTTC
- | 13 | TRBJ2-7 | few | TRBV7-2 | CASSLAGEREQYF | TGTGCCAGCAGCTTAGCAGGGGAGCGCGAGCAGTACTTC
TRBD1 | 14 | TRBJ1-1 | - | TRBV5-6 | CASSLRGINTEAFF | TGTGCCAGCAGCCTCAGGGGGATAAACACTGAAGCTTTCTTT
- | 14 | TRBJ1-5 | - | TRBV6-5 | CASSFHRDGQPQHF | TGTGCCAGCAGTTTTCACAGGGACGGGCAGCCCCAGCATTTT
- | 13 | TRBJ2-7 | - | TRBV5-6 | CASSLGWGAEQYF | TGTGCCAGCAGCTTGGGATGGGGAGCTGAGCAGTACTTC
- | 13 | TRBJ2-1 | - | TRBV19 | CASYGDTYNEQFF | TGTGCCAGCTACGGGGACACTTACAATGAGCAGTTCTTC
- | 16 | TRBJ1-3 | few | TRBV2 | CASSDLSGFGGNTIYF | TGTGCCAGCAGTGACTTATCCGGGTTCGGTGGAAACACCATATATTTT
- | 15 | TRBJ2-1 | - | TRBV6-8 | CASSYLSPSYNEQFF | TGTGCCAGCAGTTACCTGTCCCCGTCCTACAATGAGCAGTTCTTC